The 12 T cell receptor beta chains below were found in one sample sequenced in a study of type 1 regulatory T cells. TCRdb used MiXCR to reprocess the reads, holding one entry per CDR3 protein. The table includes tens of thousands of distinct CDR3 sequences, more than 9% detected once. For these TCRs, the target antigens are not known. The sample taken for sequencing was cultured non-Tr1 T cells, either the whole culture or a sorted T cell fraction (not recorded which). Source of these receptors: a human donor in good health.

The chain has TRBV7-9 and TRBJ2-2; no definite D call. Germline CDR1 reads SEHNR; CDR2 reads FQNEAQ (reference sequence). This CDR3 is built from 13 residues. DNA for the CDR3: TGTGCGCAGCCCCAGTCCCTCACCGGGGAGCTGTTTTTT. Residues: CAQPQSLTGELFF.

The rearrangement uses TRBV20-1 and TRBJ2-7; D is uncertain. Germline loops: CDR1 DFQATT, CDR2 SNEGSKA (reference sequence). Trimming took 3 bases from V and 3 from J, leaving 0 bases between them. The CDR3 is made up of 9 amino acids. CDR3 region: CSASYEQYF. The CDR3, as DNA: TGCAGTGCTAGCTACGAGCAGTACTTC.

This clonotype showed up many times. This rearrangement joins TRBV7-9 to TRBJ2-2; D gene unclear. The CDR3 covers 16 residues. CDR1 is SEHNR and CDR2 is FQNEAQ in the germline V gene (reference sequence). Between the trimmed V and J ends, which lost 7 bases and 0 bases, there was a span of 15 bases. The CDR3 DNA sequence: TGTGCCAGCACCTCTGTTTTAGCCGCGAACACCGGGGAGCTGTTTTTT. This gives the protein CASTSVLAANTGELFF.

V is TRBV7-9 and J is TRBJ2-5; 11 nucleotides match TRBD2. The length of the CDR3 is 14 residues. Germline V gene lookup returns CDR1 SEHNR and CDR2 FQNEAQ (reference sequence). The V segment lost 4 bases and the J segment 4 bases; nucleotides outside the gene matches: 2. The chain's CDR3 is CASSSGTSGETQYF. The CDR3 bases are TGTGCCAGCAGCTCGGGGACTAGCGGAGAGACCCAGTACTTC.

This clonotype was recorded a few times. The V and J genes are TRBV29-1 and TRBJ2-7; no definite D call. CDR3 length equals 11 residues. V lost 4 bases, J lost 0 bases, and 4 bases lay in between. Per the germline V gene, CDR1 is SQVTM and CDR2 is ANQGSEA. CDR3 nucleotide sequence: TGCAGCGTTGCTTTCTCCTACGAGCAGTACTTC. The encoded protein is CSVAFSYEQYF.

This clonotype showed up many times. This sequence joins TRBV20-1 and TRBJ2-7; no clear D gene. Deletions cut 5 bases from V and 7 bases from J, with 15 bases between. The CDR3 is made up of 12 amino acids. Germline loops: CDR1 DFQATT, CDR2 SNEGSKA (reference sequence). The CDR3: CSALHRGWEQYF. CDR3 nucleotides: TGCAGTGCTCTGCACCGAGGATGGGAGCAGTACTTC.

Only a few counts were recorded for this clonotype. The chain links TRBV6-1 to TRBJ2-4, with D perhaps assigned TRBD1 or TRBD2 (6 bases each). Trimming left V 6 bases short and J 9 bases short, with 18 bases between. The CDR3 totals 14 residues. Looked up from germline, CDR1 is MNHNS and CDR2 is SASEGT. The CDR3 DNA sequence: TGTGCCAGCAGCCAGGCCCTACAGGGAGGCATTCAGTACTTC. Encoded protein: CASSQALQGGIQYF.

The chain has TRBV6-1 and TRBJ2-7; 7 nucleotides agree with TRBD1. This CDR3 comprises 15 residues. Trimming at V came to 7 bases and at J to 0 bases, leaving 9 bases not matched to a gene. Germline V gene sequence: CDR1 MNHNS, CDR2 SASEGT. The CDR3 is CASIRDGTDSYEQYF. The CDR3, as DNA: TGTGCCAGCATTAGAGACGGGACAGACTCCTACGAGCAGTACTTC.

This clonotype came up many times. The V gene is TRBV7-3, the J gene TRBJ2-3; 9 positions match TRBD2. The germline V gene encodes CDR1 SGHTA and CDR2 FQGTGA. The CDR3 contains 15 residues. Trimming at V came to 3 bases and at J to 4 bases, leaving 5 bases not matched to a gene. CDR3 loop: CASSLSSGVADTQYF. CDR3 nucleotides: TGTGCCAGCAGCTTGTCTAGCGGGGTCGCAGATACGCAGTATTTT.

This clonotype was counted many times. The V and J genes are TRBV19 and TRBJ1-1, with D perhaps matching TRBD1 (5 bases). CDR1 is LNHDA and CDR2 is SQIVND in the germline V gene (reference sequence). This CDR3 is built from 14 residues. V was trimmed by 3 bases and J by 1 base, leaving 9 bases between them. The CDR3 coding sequence is TGTGCCAGTAGTATCCCAGGACAGAACACTGAAGCTTTCTTT. Translation: CASSIPGQNTEAFF.

The sample holds a few counts of this clonotype. V is TRBV27 and J is TRBJ2-5, with D maybe TRBD1 (7 bases). Trimming cost V 6 bases and J 5 bases, with 19 bases left between them. The germline V gene encodes CDR1 MNHEY and CDR2 SMNVEV (reference sequence). CDR3 length: 15 residues. The CDR3 here is CASRGSQGTGETQYF. The CDR3 bases are TGTGCCAGCAGAGGGTCACAGGGGACTGGGGAGACCCAGTACTTC.

The table lists this clonotype with many counts. The rearrangement joins TRBV5-1 to TRBJ2-3, with unresolved D. This CDR3 has 13 amino acids. V lost 2 bases and J 4 bases, leaving 8 bases between the germline ends. Germline V lookup: CDR1 SGHRS, CDR2 YFSETQ. The CDR3 spells CASSLISSDTQYF. DNA for the CDR3: TGCGCCAGCAGCTTAATTTCATCAGATACGCAGTATTTT.